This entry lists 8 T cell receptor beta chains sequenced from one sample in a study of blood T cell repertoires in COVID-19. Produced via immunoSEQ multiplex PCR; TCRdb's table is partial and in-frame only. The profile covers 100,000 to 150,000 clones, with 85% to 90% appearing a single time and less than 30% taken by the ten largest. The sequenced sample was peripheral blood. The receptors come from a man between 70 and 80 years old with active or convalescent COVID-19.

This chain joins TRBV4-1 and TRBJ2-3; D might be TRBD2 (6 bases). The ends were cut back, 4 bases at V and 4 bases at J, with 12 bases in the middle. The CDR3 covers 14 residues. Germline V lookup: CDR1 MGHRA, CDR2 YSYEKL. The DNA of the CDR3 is TGCGCCAGCAGCCCCCCGGGGGAGCCAGATACGCAGTATTTT. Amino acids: CASSPPGEPDTQYF.

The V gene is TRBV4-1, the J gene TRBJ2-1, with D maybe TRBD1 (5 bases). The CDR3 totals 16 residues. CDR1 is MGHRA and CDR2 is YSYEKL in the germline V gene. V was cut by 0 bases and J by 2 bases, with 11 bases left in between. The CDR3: CASSQDRAEPYNEQFF. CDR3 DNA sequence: TGCGCCAGCAGCCAAGACAGGGCTGAGCCCTACAATGAGCAGTTCTTC.

In DNA form, the CDR3 reads TGTGCCAGCAGGAAAGGGGACTATGGCTACACCTTC. It encodes CASRKGDYGYTF. The chain employs TRBV6-5 and TRBJ1-2; maybe TRBD1 (5 bases). Germline CDR1 and CDR2: MNHEY and SVGAGI. Deletions cut 6 bases from V and 3 bases from J, with 8 bases between. The CDR3 extends over 12 amino acids.

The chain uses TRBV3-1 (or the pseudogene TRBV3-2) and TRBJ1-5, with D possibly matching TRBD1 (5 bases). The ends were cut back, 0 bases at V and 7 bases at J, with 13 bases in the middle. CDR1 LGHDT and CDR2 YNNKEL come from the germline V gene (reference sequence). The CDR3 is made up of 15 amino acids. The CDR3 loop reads CASSQDFGGGQPQHF. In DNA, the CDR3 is TGTGCCAGCAGCCAAGATTTTGGGGGAGGGCAGCCCCAGCATTTT.

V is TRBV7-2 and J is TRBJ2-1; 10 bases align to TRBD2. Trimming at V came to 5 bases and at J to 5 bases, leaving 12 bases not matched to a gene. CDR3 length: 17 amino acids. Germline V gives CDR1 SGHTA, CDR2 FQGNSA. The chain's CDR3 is CASSHKVGLAGDNEQFF. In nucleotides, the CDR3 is TGTGCCAGCAGCCATAAGGTGGGCCTAGCGGGAGACAATGAGCAGTTCTTC. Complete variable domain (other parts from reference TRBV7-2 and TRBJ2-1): GAGVSQSPSNKVTEKGKDVELRCDPISGHTALYWYRQSLGQGLEFLIYFQGNSAPDKSGLPSDRFSAERTGGSVSTLTIQRTQQEDSAVYLCASSHKVGLAGDNEQFFGPGTRLTVL.

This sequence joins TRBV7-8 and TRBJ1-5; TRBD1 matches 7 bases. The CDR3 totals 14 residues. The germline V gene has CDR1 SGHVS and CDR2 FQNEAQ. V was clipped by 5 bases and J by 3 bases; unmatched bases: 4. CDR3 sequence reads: CASSLTGTNQPQHF. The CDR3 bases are TGTGCCAGCAGCCTGACAGGGACCAATCAGCCCCAGCATTTT.

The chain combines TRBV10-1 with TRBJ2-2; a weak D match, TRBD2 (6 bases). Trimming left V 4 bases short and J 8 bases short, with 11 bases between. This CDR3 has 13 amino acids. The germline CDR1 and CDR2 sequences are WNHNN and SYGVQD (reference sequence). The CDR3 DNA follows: TGCGCCAGCAGTGGCGGGGAAATGGGGGAGCTGTTTTTT. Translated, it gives CASSGGEMGELFF.

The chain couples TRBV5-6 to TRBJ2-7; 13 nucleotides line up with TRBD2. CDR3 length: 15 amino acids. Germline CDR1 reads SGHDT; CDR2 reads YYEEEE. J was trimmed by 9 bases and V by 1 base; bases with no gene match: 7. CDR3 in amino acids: CASSLQGTSGITQYF. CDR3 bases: TGTGCCAGCAGCTTGCAAGGGACTAGCGGGATTACGCAGTACTTC.